This note documents a single T cell receptor beta chain sequence. The length of the CDR3 is 13 residues. The germline V and J ends were trimmed by 8 bases and 4 bases, with 15 bases remaining between them. The germline CDR1 and CDR2 sequences are MNHEY and SVGAGI. The entry originates in a study of blood T cell repertoires in COVID-19. In the study overall: T cells, B-cell-depleted T cells, or PBMCs provided the cDNA or gDNA that served as material.

In the authors' methods: Amplification of reference gene primers was used by the study to estimate nucleated cell counts. The repertoire was sequenced with immunoSEQ multiplex PCR; TCRdb's copy has only in-frame clones and lacks some. V and J calls and clone size follow that table, whereas D and trimming were derived from the DNA. The table records some 39,000 clones, 65% to 80% of them present only once. The clonotype was recovered from an elderly man with acute or convalescent COVID-19. J is TRBJ2-7 and V is TRBV6-5; a possible D gene is TRBD2 (6 bases). The material sequenced was peripheral blood. CDR3 loop: CASSRDWKYEQYF. In nucleotides, the CDR3 is TGTGCCAGCTCTCGGGACTGGAAGTACGAGCAGTACTTC.